Below, 12 T cell receptor beta chains from the same sample are listed, as sequenced in a study of T cells in localized non-small cell lung cancer. Using immunoSEQ multiplex PCR, the repertoire was profiled, and TCRdb retains in-frame clones only, with some absent. The sample yields around 30,000 clones, about 80% seen once. Specimen: peripheral blood, collected before any cancer treatment. Every receptor here comes from a male donor aged 60 or over with stage III squamous cell lung carcinoma.

The V and J genes are TRBV20-1 and TRBJ1-1; D ambiguous. The CDR3 is 11 residues long. With 3 bases removed from V and 8 bases from J, the gap between germline ends came to 10 bases. Germline CDR1 and CDR2: DFQATT and SNEGSKA (reference sequence). The CDR3 DNA follows: TGCAGTGCTAGTCCGTCCCCGGAAGCTTTCTTT. Protein sequence: CSASPSPEAFF.

The CDR3 protein is CASRQGIGTDTQYF. The CDR3 DNA is TGTGCTAGTAGACAGGGAATAGGCACAGATACGCAGTATTTT. V gene TRBV12-5 combines with J gene TRBJ2-3; 7 bases agree with TRBD1. The germline V gene encodes CDR1 LGHNT and CDR2 FRNRAP. This CDR3 comprises 14 residues. The V gene end was trimmed by 8 bases and the J gene end by 1 base; junction bases not matched to a gene: 6.

V is TRBV9 and J is TRBJ2-1; 15 nucleotides agree with TRBD2. The CDR3 is 17 residues long. Losses at the gene ends were 3 bases for V and 7 bases for J; bases not matched to a gene: 8. Germline V CDR1 and CDR2: SGDLS, YYNGEE. The CDR3 is CASSAQRTSGGENEQFF. CDR3 nucleotides: TGTGCCAGCAGCGCTCAACGGACTAGCGGGGGGGAGAATGAGCAGTTCTTC.

The chain uses TRBV6-5 and TRBJ1-6, with no clear D. The CDR3 totals 14 residues. Germline assignment: CDR1 MNHEY and CDR2 SVGAGI. The V and J ends lost 5 bases and 8 bases respectively, with 13 bases between them. This CDR3 reads CASSQGISDSPLHF. The CDR3 bases are TGTGCCAGCAGTCAAGGGATTTCGGATTCACCCCTCCACTTT.

This clone was seen a few times. The rearrangement joins TRBV28 to TRBJ2-7; TRBD1 might be the D (6 bases). The CDR3 spans 14 residues. Trimming stripped 5 bases from V and 5 bases from J, with 16 bases between. The germline CDR1 and CDR2 sequences are MDHEN and SYDVKM. The CDR3: CASSRAGEIHEQYF. CDR3 nucleotide sequence: TGTGCCAGCAGTCGGGCAGGGGAAATCCACGAGCAGTACTTC. Together with reference TRBV28 and TRBJ2-7, the CDR3 gives the full variable domain: DVKVTQSSRYLVKRTGEKVFLECVQDMDHENMFWYRQDPGLGLRLIYFSYDVKMKEKGDIPEGYSVSREKKERFSLILESASTNQTSMYLCASSRAGEIHEQYFGPGTRLTVT.

This chain joins TRBV5-5 and TRBJ1-4; tentatively, D is TRBD1 (6 bases). Germline V gives CDR1 SGHKS, CDR2 YYEKEE (reference sequence). This CDR3 contains 14 residues. The germline V and J ends were trimmed by 2 bases and 8 bases, with 13 bases remaining between them. The CDR3 protein is CASSFEGVREKLFF. The CDR3 region has the DNA TGTGCCAGCAGCTTTGAGGGGGTCCGCGAAAAACTGTTTTTT.

The chain couples TRBV4-3 to TRBJ2-6; D remains unclear. Trimming stripped 5 bases from V and 4 bases from J, with 6 bases between. Germline CDR1 LGHNA, CDR2 YSLEER. The CDR3 has 13 amino acids. The CDR3 loop reads CASSAQGANVLTF. CDR3 in DNA: TGCGCCAGCAGCGCCCAGGGGGCCAACGTCCTGACTTTC.

V and J are TRBV27 and TRBJ2-7; 8 bases align to TRBD2. CDR1 and CDR2 from the germline V gene are MNHEY and SMNVEV (reference sequence). This CDR3 region has 14 residues. The V segment lost 2 bases and the J segment 4 bases; nucleotides outside the gene matches: 4. The chain's CDR3 is CASSLAGGRYEQYF. The CDR3 nucleotides read TGTGCCAGCAGTTTAGCCGGCGGGAGGTACGAGCAGTACTTC.

This sequence joins TRBV18 and TRBJ1-5; 10 nucleotides line up with TRBD1. The length of the CDR3 is 16 residues. CDR1 is KGHSH and CDR2 is LQKENI in the germline V gene. Trimming cost V 3 bases and J 2 bases; bases outside gene matches: 4. The CDR3: CASSPLGTGGNQPQHF. The CDR3 nucleotides read TGTGCCAGCTCACCTCTTGGGACAGGGGGCAATCAGCCCCAGCATTTT. Using reference TRBV18 and TRBJ1-5 for the parts outside the CDR3, the full variable domain is NAGVMQNPRHLVRRRGQEARLRCSPMKGHSHVYWYRQLPEEGLKFMVYLQKENIIDESGMPKERFSAEFPKEGPSILRIQQVVRGDSAAYFCASSPLGTGGNQPQHFGDGTRLSIL.

V and J are TRBV7-6 and TRBJ2-1; D unclear. CDR3 length equals 12 residues. V was shortened by 3 bases and J by 2 bases, with 2 bases between the two germline ends. Germline assignment: CDR1 SGHVS and CDR2 FNYEAQ. The CDR3 nucleotides are TGTGCCAGCAGCTTTGCCTACAATGAGCAGTTCTTC. Translating gives CASSFAYNEQFF.

The chain links TRBV2 to TRBJ1-4; 9 bases fit TRBD1. The CDR3 consists of 16 residues. Per germline, CDR1 SNHLY and CDR2 FYNNEI. V gave up 5 bases and J gave up 4 bases; unmatched junction bases: 8. CDR3 DNA sequence: TGTGCCAGCAGTCGAGTGGGACAGGGTATTAATGAAAAACTGTTTTTT. Protein: CASSRVGQGINEKLFF.

This clone was observed once. The V and J genes are TRBV19 and TRBJ1-4, with 9 bases aligning to TRBD1. Trimming removed 1 base from V and 6 bases from J; junction bases left unmatched: 0. CDR1 is LNHDA and CDR2 is SQIVND in the germline V gene (reference sequence). The CDR3 runs to 14 residues. In DNA, the CDR3 is TGTGCCAGTAGTATAGGGACAGGGGATGAAAAACTGTTTTTT. This translates into CASSIGTGDEKLFF.